Described below is a single T cell receptor (beta chain) sequence and its context. Its matching antigen is unknown. The data belong to a study of cytomegalovirus exposure and HLA in healthy donors. PCR was performed using 60 Vbeta and 13 Jbeta primers. This table comes from immunoSEQ multiplex PCR, and its TCRdb copy is limited to in-frame clones, with some not included. Recorded for this sample: roughly 80,000 clones. The germline CDR1 and CDR2 sequences are LGHNA and YSLEER. The CDR3 is made up of 14 amino acids. V lost 3 bases to trimming and J lost 8 bases; unmatched junction nucleotides: 9. General study findings and limits: Most TCR sequences were rare, but some public TCRs occurred in many donors. Productive status was seen about 90% or about 30% of the time for most TCR beta V segments in an earlier analysis. In a later analysis, HLA-C alleles had the fewest associated TCRs, DRB1 alleles the most.

The chain recombines TRBV4-3 with TRBJ1-1; 7 positions agree with TRBD1. The sequencing sample was made of PBMCs. This clonotype was obtained from a girl aged 5 to 17 in good health and CMV-seropositive. CDR3 protein: CASSHGDSTEEAFF. CDR3 nucleotides: TGCGCCAGCAGCCACGGGGACAGTACCGAAGAAGCTTTCTTT.